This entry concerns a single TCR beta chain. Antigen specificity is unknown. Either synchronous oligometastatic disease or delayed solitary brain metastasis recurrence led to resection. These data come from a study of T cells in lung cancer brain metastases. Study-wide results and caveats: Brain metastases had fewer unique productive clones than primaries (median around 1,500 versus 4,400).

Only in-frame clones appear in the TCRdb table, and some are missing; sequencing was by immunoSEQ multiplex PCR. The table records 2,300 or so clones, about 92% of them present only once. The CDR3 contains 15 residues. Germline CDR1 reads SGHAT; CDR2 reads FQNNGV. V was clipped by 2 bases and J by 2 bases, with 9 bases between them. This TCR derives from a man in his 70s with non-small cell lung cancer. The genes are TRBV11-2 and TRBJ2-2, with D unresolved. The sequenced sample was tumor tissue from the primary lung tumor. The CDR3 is CASSLRLANTGELFF. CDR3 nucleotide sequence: TGTGCCAGCAGCTTACGACTGGCTAACACCGGGGAGCTGTTTTTT. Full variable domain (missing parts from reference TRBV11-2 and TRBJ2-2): EAGVAQSPRYKIIEKRQSVAFWCNPISGHATLYWYQQILGQGPKLLIQFQNNGVVDDSQLPKDRFSAERLKGVDSTLKIQPAKLEDSAVYLCASSLRLANTGELFFGEGSRLTVL.